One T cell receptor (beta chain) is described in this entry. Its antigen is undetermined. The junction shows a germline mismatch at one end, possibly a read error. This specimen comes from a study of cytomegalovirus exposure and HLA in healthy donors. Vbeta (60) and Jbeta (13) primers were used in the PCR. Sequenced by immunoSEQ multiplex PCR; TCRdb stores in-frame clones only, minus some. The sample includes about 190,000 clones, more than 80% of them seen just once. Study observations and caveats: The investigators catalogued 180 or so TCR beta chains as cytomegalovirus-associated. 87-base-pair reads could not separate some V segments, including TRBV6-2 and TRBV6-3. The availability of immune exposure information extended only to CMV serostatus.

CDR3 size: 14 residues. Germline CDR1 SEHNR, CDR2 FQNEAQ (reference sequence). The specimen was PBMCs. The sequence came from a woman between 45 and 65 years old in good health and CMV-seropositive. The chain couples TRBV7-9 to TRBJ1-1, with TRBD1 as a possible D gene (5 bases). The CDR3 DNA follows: TGTTCCAGCAGCCAAGTGGAGGGGAGGACTGAAGCTTTCTTT. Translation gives CSSSQVEGRTEAFF.